A single sample gave rise to the 8 T cell receptor beta chains below, sequenced in a study of blood T cell repertoires in COVID-19. Generated by immunoSEQ multiplex PCR, the TCRdb table keeps only in-frame clones and is missing some. This sample carries some 150,000 clones, 85% to 90% of them seen once, and the ten largest clones take around 2.9%. The sequenced sample consisted of peripheral blood. The receptors come from an older woman with active COVID-19.

The chain joins TRBV2 to TRBJ2-1; 7 nucleotides line up with TRBD2. Germline values: CDR1 SNHLY, CDR2 FYNNEI. The V gene end was trimmed by 5 bases and the J gene end by 3 bases; junction bases not matched to a gene: 7. The CDR3 runs 15 residues. The CDR3 region has the DNA TGTGCCAGCAGTCGCATAGCGGGTAACTACAATGAGCAGTTCTTC. It is translated as CASSRIAGNYNEQFF.

The rearrangement uses TRBV7-2 and TRBJ2-3, with 9 bases fitting TRBD2. CDR3 size: 17 residues. Germline V lookup: CDR1 SGHTA, CDR2 FQGNSA. V shed 5 bases and J 6 bases; nucleotides not matched to a gene: 15. The CDR3 reads CASSPRLGGRATDTQYF. The DNA of the CDR3 is TGTGCCAGCAGCCCCCGTCTCGGCGGGAGGGCAACTGATACGCAGTATTTT.

This clone was detected only once. This rearrangement joins TRBV30 to TRBJ1-4; 9 bases map to TRBD1. Germline CDR1 GTSNPN, CDR2 SVGIG (reference sequence). With V trimmed by 8 bases and J by 2 bases, 9 bases remained unmatched. The CDR3 is made up of 15 amino acids. CDR3 region: CAGTGKVSTNEKLFF. Written as DNA, the CDR3 is TGTGCCGGGACAGGGAAAGTATCGACTAATGAAAAACTGTTTTTT. The full variable domain, in which reference TRBV30 and TRBJ1-4 provide the parts outside the CDR3, is SQTIHQWPATLVQPVGSPLSLECTVEGTSNPNLYWYRQAAGRGLQLLFYSVGIGQISSEVPQNLSASRPQDRQFILSSKKLLLSDSGFYLCAGTGKVSTNEKLFFGSGTQLSVL.

This chain connects TRBV7-3 to TRBJ2-1; 10 nucleotides align to TRBD1. This CDR3 comprises 17 residues. With V trimmed by 2 bases and J by 2 bases, 6 bases remained unmatched. Germline V gene sequence: CDR1 SGHTA, CDR2 FQGTGA. The CDR3 spells CASSLLPGTGAYNEQFF. The CDR3 region has the DNA TGTGCCAGCAGCTTACTCCCCGGGACAGGGGCCTACAATGAGCAGTTCTTC.

The chain uses TRBV5-1 and TRBJ2-2; 7 nucleotides align to TRBD2. Looked up from germline, CDR1 is SGHRS and CDR2 is YFSETQ. The CDR3 extends over 16 amino acids. Trimming removed 0 bases from V and 1 base from J; junction bases left unmatched: 3. CDR3 sequence reads: CASSLEPGGNTGELFF. DNA of the CDR3: TGCGCCAGCAGCTTGGAACCGGGAGGGAACACCGGGGAGCTGTTTTTT. The complete variable domain, with remaining parts taken from reference TRBV5-1 and TRBJ2-2, reads KAGVTQTPRYLIKTRGQQVTLSCSPISGHRSVSWYQQTPGQGLQFLFEYFSETQRNKGNFPGRFSGRQFSNSRSEMNVSTLELGDSALYLCASSLEPGGNTGELFFGEGSRLTVL.

The rearrangement links TRBV6-2 or TRBV6-3 to TRBJ2-7; D might be TRBD1 (6 bases). The CDR3 contains 14 residues. Trimming took 5 bases from V and 4 from J, leaving 15 bases between them. Germline CDR1 is MNHEY and CDR2 is SVGEGT. The CDR3 is CASSRPGDSYEQYF. The DNA of the CDR3 is TGTGCCAGCAGTAGGCCAGGGGATTCTTACGAGCAGTACTTC.

J is TRBJ1-2 and V is TRBV28; TRBD1 agrees at 11 bases. In germline, CDR1 is MDHEN, CDR2 SYDVKM. CDR3 size: 14 residues. Trimming cost V 6 bases and J 2 bases; bases outside gene matches: 2. Here the CDR3 reads CASRRTGGNYGYTF. The CDR3 nucleotides are TGTGCCAGCAGGAGGACAGGGGGCAACTATGGCTACACCTTC.

The chain combines TRBV25-1 with TRBJ2-2; the D gene is possibly TRBD2 (5 bases). Germline assignment: CDR1 MGHDK and CDR2 SYGVNS. This CDR3 is 14 amino acids long. V dropped 6 bases and J dropped 4 bases, with 12 bases sitting between them. DNA for the CDR3: TGTGCCAGCAGCCAGCGGACGGGCACCGGGGAGCTGTTTTTT. The encoded protein is CASSQRTGTGELFF.